This passage covers 10 T cell receptor beta chains from one sample sequenced in a study of blood T cells in healthy people across ages. The second PCR ran about 6 to 12 cycles with a sample-barcoded 5' primer and J-beta primers. TCRdb recomputed calls from the 5' RACE reads with MiXCR, one row per CDR3 protein. The table lists roughly 790,000 distinct CDR3 sequences, about 42% of them singletons. What was sequenced was blood. These receptors were obtained from a woman aged 55-69 years in good health.

V and J are TRBV5-1 and TRBJ1-3; 9 positions agree with TRBD1. The V and J ends lost 4 bases and 0 bases, in that order; junction bases with no gene match: 5. Germline V gene sequence: CDR1 SGHRS, CDR2 YFSETQ. The CDR3 is 16 amino acids. The CDR3 DNA reads as TGCGCCAGCAGCCCCGGGACAGGGAGCTCTGGAAACACCATATATTTT. It yields the protein CASSPGTGSSGNTIYF. The entire variable domain, with the rest obtained from reference TRBV5-1 and TRBJ1-3, is as follows: KAGVTQTPRYLIKTRGQQVTLSCSPISGHRSVSWYQQTPGQGLQFLFEYFSETQRNKGNFPGRFSGRQFSNSRSEMNVSTLELGDSALYLCASSPGTGSSGNTIYFGEGSWLTVV.

In its sample, this clonotype was seen a few times. CDR3 region: CASSESTIQGAFSQPQHF. CDR3 nucleotides: TGCGCCAGCAGTGAGTCTACAATACAGGGGGCGTTTTCTCAGCCCCAGCATTTT. This sequence joins TRBV10-2 and TRBJ1-5, with 9 bases aligning to TRBD1. Trimming at V came to 0 bases and at J to 6 bases, leaving 12 bases not matched to a gene. This CDR3 has 18 amino acids. Germline CDR1 reads WSHSY; CDR2 reads SAAADI.

V usage is TRBV5-1 and J usage is TRBJ2-1, with 7 positions matching TRBD2. CDR1 is SGHRS and CDR2 is YFSETQ in the germline V gene. This CDR3 contains 16 residues. Trimming at V came to 1 base and at J to 9 bases, leaving 13 bases not matched to a gene. For the CDR3, the DNA is TGCGCCAGCAGCTTGCTAGCGGTTACCGATCAGGGTGAGCAGTTCTTC. Its protein is CASSLLAVTDQGEQFF.

The rearrangement joins TRBV20-1 to TRBJ2-5; tentatively, D is TRBD1 (5 bases). V was cut by 6 bases and J by 1 base, with 12 bases left in between. Germline CDR1 and CDR2: DFQATT and SNEGSKA (reference sequence). The CDR3 loop spans 13 amino acids. This CDR3 reads CSALRVPQETQYF. The CDR3 coding sequence is TGCAGTGCGCTCAGGGTCCCCCAAGAGACCCAGTACTTC.

The chain combines TRBV28 with TRBJ2-3; 15 bases map to TRBD2. The germline gives CDR1 MDHEN, CDR2 SYDVKM. The CDR3 consists of 17 residues. After removal of 6 bases from V and 3 bases from J, the junction contained 7 bases not matched to a gene. CDR3 bases: TGTGCCAGCAGCAGGACTAGCGGGAGGGCCGGAACAGATACGCAGTATTTT. Its protein is CASSRTSGRAGTDTQYF.

In this sample, this clonotype turned up once. This chain connects TRBV20-1 to TRBJ2-7, with D perhaps TRBD2 (6 bases). V was trimmed by 3 bases and J by 5 bases, leaving 14 bases between them. The CDR3 is 13 amino acids. Germline CDR1 reads DFQATT; CDR2 reads SNEGSKA (reference sequence). CDR3 in DNA: TGCAGTGCTAGTTCCGGGGGACCCGACGAGCAGTACTTC. It codes for CSASSGGPDEQYF.

As for this clonotype: A junction boundary mismatches the germline segment, possibly from a read error. The gene calls are TRBV6-1 and TRBJ2-1; tentative D call: TRBD2 (7 bases). Germline V gene data show CDR1 as MNHNS and CDR2 as SASEGT. There are 17 residues in the CDR3. The DNA for the CDR3 is TGTGCCGGCAGTGCCTCCCTAGGGGGGGGGCTGGGGAATGAGCAGTTCTTC. Its translation is CAGSASLGGGLGNEQFF.

The rearrangement links TRBV6-2 or TRBV6-3 to TRBJ2-1; tentative D call: TRBD2 (5 bases). Germline assignment: CDR1 MNHEY and CDR2 SVGEGT. V shed 4 bases and J shed 7 bases, with 11 bases lying between them. The CDR3 extends over 13 amino acids. The CDR3 DNA reads as TGTGCCAGCAGTTCCTACGGGGAAAATGAGCAGTTCTTC. This translates into CASSSYGENEQFF.

The J gene is TRBJ1-2, the V gene TRBV7-6; D unresolved. With 5 bases removed from V and 6 bases from J, the gap between germline ends came to 16 bases. The CDR3 has 14 residues. CDR1 SGHVS and CDR2 FNYEAQ come from the germline V gene. The CDR3: CASSLRTGNHGYTF. For the CDR3, the DNA is TGTGCCAGCAGCCTAAGGACGGGAAACCATGGCTACACCTTC.

This chain connects TRBV7-9 to TRBJ2-3; D gene unclear. Trimming pared 2 bases from V and 2 bases from J, leaving 17 bases between. The CDR3 totals 17 residues. From germline, CDR1 is SEHNR and CDR2 FQNEAQ (reference sequence). This chain's CDR3 is CASSLTNISGTTDTQYF. The CDR3 DNA is TGTGCCAGCAGCTTAACGAACATCTCCGGAACCACAGATACGCAGTATTTT.